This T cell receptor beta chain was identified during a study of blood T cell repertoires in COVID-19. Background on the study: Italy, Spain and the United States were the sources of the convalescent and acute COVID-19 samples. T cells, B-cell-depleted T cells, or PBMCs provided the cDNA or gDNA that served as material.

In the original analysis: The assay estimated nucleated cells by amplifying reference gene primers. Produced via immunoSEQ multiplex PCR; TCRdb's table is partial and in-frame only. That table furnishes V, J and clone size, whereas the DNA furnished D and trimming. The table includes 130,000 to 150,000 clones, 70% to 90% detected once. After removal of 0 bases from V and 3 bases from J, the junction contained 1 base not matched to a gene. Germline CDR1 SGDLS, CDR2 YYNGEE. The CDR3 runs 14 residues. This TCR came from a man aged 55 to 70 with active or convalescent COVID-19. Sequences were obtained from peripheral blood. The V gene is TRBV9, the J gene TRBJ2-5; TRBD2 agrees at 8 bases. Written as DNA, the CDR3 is TGTGCCAGCAGCGTAGAACTAGCGGAAGAGACCCAGTACTTC. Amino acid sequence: CASSVELAEETQYF.